The rows below give T cell receptor beta chains drawn from one sample of a study of blood T cell repertoires in COVID-19. Assay used: immunoSEQ multiplex PCR; TCRdb lists only in-frame clones, some missing. The table lists 100,000 to 150,000 clones, 75% to 90% of them singletons, with approximately 2.2% in the top ten. Sample: PBMCs or T cells enriched from blood (not recorded which). The source of these receptors is a woman in her 50s who had recovered from COVID-19. Each CDR3 is given with its conserved first and last residue. D genes are given only for firm matches. Clone size is shown for a subset of rows, as once, few, many or a class of expanded clone.

J	V	size	D	CDR3	DNA
TRBJ1-1	TRBV10-3	NA	NA	CAISGAGETNTEAFF	TGTGCCATCAGTGGGGCTGGGGAGACGAACACTGAAGCTTTCTTT
TRBJ2-7	TRBV7-8	NA	TRBD1	CASSLVSGTGGYEQYF	TGTGCCAGCAGCTTAGTATCCGGGACAGGGGGCTACGAGCAGTACTTC
TRBJ1-5	TRBV5-5	NA	TRBD1	CASSLGQGGNQPQHF	TGTGCCAGCAGCCTTGGACAGGGCGGCAATCAGCCCCAGCATTTT
TRBJ2-2	TRBV10-1	once	TRBD1	CASSGPGGRTGELFF	TGCGCCAGCAGTGGCCCAGGGGGTCGGACCGGGGAGCTGTTTTTT
TRBJ1-3	TRBV4-1	once	NA	CASSQVRGNTIYF	TGCGCCAGCAGCCAAGTTAGAGGAAACACCATATATTTT
TRBJ2-7	TRBV6-5	NA	NA	CASSFPAGATYEQYF	TGTGCCAGCAGTTTTCCCGCGGGGGCCACCTACGAGCAGTACTTC
TRBJ1-2	TRBV28	NA	TRBD1	CASTTQGAGPYGYTF	TGTGCCAGCACTACCCAGGGGGCGGGTCCCTATGGCTACACCTTC
TRBJ1-5	TRBV19	NA	NA	CASRGGGSNQPQHF	TGTGCCAGTAGGGGAGGTGGGAGCAATCAGCCCCAGCATTTT
TRBJ1-1	TRBV11-3	NA	TRBD1	CASSLVGTGSTEAFF	TGTGCCAGCAGCTTAGTTGGGACAGGGAGCACTGAAGCTTTCTTT
TRBJ1-2	TRBV2	NA	NA	CASQRDKNYGYTF	TGTGCCAGTCAGCGGGACAAAAACTATGGCTACACCTTC
TRBJ2-1	TRBV27	NA	TRBD1	CASPRTGGRDAPRRDEQFF	TGTGCCAGCCCACGGACAGGGGGCCGAGACGCACCGCGCCGGGATGAGCAGTTCTTC
TRBJ1-2	TRBV15	NA	TRBD1	CATSRAGQGHYGYTF	TGTGCCACCAGCAGAGCCGGACAGGGCCACTATGGCTACACCTTC
TRBJ2-5	TRBV5-8	NA	TRBD1	CASSPTGTGQETQYF	TGTGCCAGCAGCCCCACCGGGACAGGGCAAGAGACCCAGTACTTC
TRBJ1-5	TRBV6-5	NA	NA	CASSYARVNQPQHF	TGTGCCAGCAGTTATGCACGGGTCAATCAGCCCCAGCATTTT
TRBJ2-7	TRBV4-1	NA	TRBD1	CASSQRQGSSYEQYF	TGCGCCAGCAGCCAACGACAGGGGTCTTCTTACGAGCAGTACTTC
TRBJ2-7	TRBV5-4	NA	NA	CASSRGNSGEQYF	TGTGCCAGCTCCCGGGGGAACTCGGGCGAGCAGTACTTC
TRBJ2-1	TRBV6-5	NA	TRBD2	CASSYPRDREGNEQFF	TGTGCCAGCAGTTACCCCAGGGATCGGGAGGGGAATGAGCAGTTCTTC
TRBJ1-3	TRBV14	few	NA	CASSKGRATIYF	TGTGCCAGCTCCAAGGGCAGGGCCACCATATATTTT
TRBJ1-4	TRBV29-1	NA	NA	CSVVRQGHEKLFF	TGCAGCGTTGTAAGGCAGGGACACGAAAAACTGTTTTTT
TRBJ1-6	TRBV5-8	NA	NA	CASSLGSSYNSPLHF	TGTGCCAGCAGCTTGGGGAGCTCCTATAATTCACCCCTCCACTTT
TRBJ1-1	TRBV4-3	NA	NA	CASSQDRWEAHTEAFF	TGCGCCAGCAGCCAAGATAGATGGGAGGCCCACACTGAAGCTTTCTTT
TRBJ2-4	TRBV7-2	NA	TRBD2	CASSFLNAGGLKNIQYF	TGTGCCAGCAGCTTTTTAAACGCGGGGGGGTTAAAAAACATTCAGTACTTC
TRBJ1-6	TRBV9	NA	NA	CASSVVRGSPLHF	TGTGCCAGCAGCGTAGTGCGAGGATCACCCCTCCACTTT
TRBJ2-7	TRBV19	NA	NA	CASSINVLGAYEQYF	TGTGCCAGTAGTATAAACGTGCTAGGCGCCTACGAGCAGTACTTC
TRBJ1-1	TRBV2	few	NA	CASSVVAEAFF	TGTGCCAGCAGTGTAGTCGCTGAAGCTTTCTTT
TRBJ1-6	TRBV5-1	NA	NA	CASSLRSGFSSYNSPLHF	TGCGCCAGCAGCTTACGGTCAGGGTTCAGCTCCTATAATTCACCCCTCCACTTT
TRBJ2-2	TRBV7-9	NA	NA	CASSPLGGPDTGELFF	TGTGCCAGCAGCCCCCTGGGGGGGCCTGACACCGGGGAGCTGTTTTTT
TRBJ2-2	TRBV10-1	NA	TRBD1	CASTRDRSPPGELFF	TGCGCCAGCACTCGGGACAGGTCTCCACCCGGGGAGCTGTTTTTT
TRBJ1-3	TRBV3-1/TRBV3-2	few	TRBD1	CASSQGTGLNPGNTIYF	TGTGCCAGCAGCCAGGGGACAGGACTAAACCCTGGAAACACCATATATTTT
TRBJ2-3	TRBV7-3	NA	TRBD2	CASSFAGDIADTQYF	TGTGCCAGCAGCTTCGCGGGGGATATCGCAGATACGCAGTATTTT
TRBJ1-6	TRBV7-3	NA	NA	CASSLNGENSPLHF	TGTGCCAGCAGCTTAAATGGAGAAAATTCACCCCTCCACTTT
TRBJ1-1	TRBV7-9	NA	TRBD1	CASSQGQRNTEAFF	TGTGCCAGCAGCCAGGGACAGAGAAACACTGAAGCTTTCTTT
TRBJ1-1	TRBV15	NA	NA	CATSRGPGITEAFF	TGTGCCACCAGCAGAGGTCCGGGGATCACTGAAGCTTTCTTT
TRBJ1-1	TRBV2	NA	TRBD1	CASSEGQGQEAFF	TGTGCCAGCAGTGAGGGACAGGGCCAGGAAGCTTTCTTT
TRBJ1-2	TRBV19	NA	TRBD1	CASLPQTTGAYGYTF	TGTGCCAGCCTACCGCAAACGACAGGGGCCTATGGCTACACCTTC
TRBJ1-1	TRBV6-4	NA	NA	CASSDSRGRNTEAFF	TGTGCCAGCAGTGACTCCAGGGGTAGGAACACTGAAGCTTTCTTT
TRBJ1-2	TRBV11-3	NA	TRBD1	CASSLSQGDYGYTF	TGTGCCAGCAGCTTAAGTCAGGGGGACTATGGCTACACCTTC
TRBJ1-5	TRBV12-3/TRBV12-4	NA	NA	CASSNSWNQPQHF	TGTGCCAGCAGCAACTCCTGGAATCAGCCCCAGCATTTT
TRBJ1-4	TRBV11-2	NA	NA	CASSQTLTGSNEKLFF	TGTGCCAGCAGCCAGACCCTTACAGGGAGTAACGAAAAACTGTTTTTT
TRBJ2-7	TRBV30	NA	TRBD1	CAWSNERTGGYEQYF	TGTGCCTGGAGCAACGAACGGACAGGGGGATACGAGCAGTACTTC
TRBJ1-5	TRBV6-5	NA	NA	CASSSSQGGSNQPQHF	TGTGCCAGCAGTTCCTCACAGGGTGGTAGCAATCAGCCCCAGCATTTT
TRBJ2-3	TRBV11-2	NA	TRBD2	CASSLDLTSGTDTQYF	TGTGCCAGCAGCTTAGATCTGACTAGCGGTACAGATACGCAGTATTTT
TRBJ1-2	TRBV6-5	few	TRBD1	CASRPGQGGNYGYTF	TGTGCCAGCAGACCCGGACAGGGGGGAAACTATGGCTACACCTTC
TRBJ1-2	TRBV3-1/TRBV3-2	NA	NA	CASSYHSLNYGYTF	TGTGCCAGCAGCTACCACAGCCTTAACTATGGCTACACCTTC
TRBJ2-2	TRBV10-1	NA	TRBD2	CASSDPGTSGGTGELFF	TGCGCCAGCAGTGACCCTGGGACTAGCGGGGGCACCGGGGAGCTGTTTTTT
TRBJ1-1	TRBV6-5	NA	NA	CATRGGLNTEAFF	TGTGCCACCCGCGGCGGGTTGAACACTGAAGCTTTCTTT
TRBJ1-6	TRBV5-1	NA	NA	CASSLDWGLNSPLHF	TGCGCCAGCAGCTTGGATTGGGGGCTTAATTCACCCCTCCACTTT
TRBJ2-7	TRBV7-2	NA	TRBD1	CASSPDRVYEQYF	TGTGCCAGCAGCCCGGACAGGGTCTACGAGCAGTACTTC
TRBJ2-2	TRBV29-1	NA	TRBD1	CSVEARDRGVTGELFF	TGCAGCGTTGAAGCCCGGGACAGGGGGGTCACCGGGGAGCTGTTTTTT
TRBJ2-2	TRBV10-2	NA	NA	CASSGRGANTGELFF	TGCGCCAGCAGTGGCAGGGGGGCGAACACCGGGGAGCTGTTTTTT
TRBJ1-2	TRBV6-5	NA	TRBD1	CASLTQGGPLYGYTF	TGTGCCAGCTTAACCCAGGGGGGTCCCCTCTATGGCTACACCTTC
TRBJ2-1	TRBV6-5	NA	TRBD2	CASSSGNSYNEQFF	TGTGCCAGCAGTAGCGGGAACTCATACAATGAGCAGTTCTTC
TRBJ2-2	TRBV7-6	NA	TRBD2	CASRLYSGGASNTGELFF	TGTGCCAGCAGATTATATAGCGGGGGGGCTTCGAACACCGGGGAGCTGTTTTTT
TRBJ1-5	TRBV7-8	NA	TRBD1	CASSPNLDRSNQPQHF	TGTGCCAGCAGCCCAAATTTGGACAGGAGCAATCAGCCCCAGCATTTT
TRBJ2-2	TRBV10-1	NA	TRBD2	CASSESGRAGELFF	TGCGCCAGCAGTGAGTCCGGGAGGGCCGGGGAGCTGTTTTTT
TRBJ2-2	TRBV7-3	NA	NA	CASSSPSDAGELFF	TGTGCCAGCAGCTCTCCTAGCGACGCCGGGGAGCTGTTTTTT
TRBJ2-1	TRBV27	NA	TRBD2	CASRQAGGLHNEQFF	TGTGCCAGCAGACAAGCGGGGGGGTTGCACAATGAGCAGTTCTTC
TRBJ2-7	TRBV19	NA	NA	CASSIERSYEQYF	TGTGCCAGTAGTATTGAGCGGTCCTACGAGCAGTACTTC
TRBJ2-3	TRBV7-8	NA	NA	CASSLGWGGRADTQYF	TGTGCCAGCAGCTTAGGGTGGGGGGGCCGCGCAGATACGCAGTATTTT
TRBJ2-3	TRBV7-3	NA	TRBD1	CASSLNPGGDTQYF	TGTGCCAGCAGCTTAAACCCAGGGGGTGATACGCAGTATTTT